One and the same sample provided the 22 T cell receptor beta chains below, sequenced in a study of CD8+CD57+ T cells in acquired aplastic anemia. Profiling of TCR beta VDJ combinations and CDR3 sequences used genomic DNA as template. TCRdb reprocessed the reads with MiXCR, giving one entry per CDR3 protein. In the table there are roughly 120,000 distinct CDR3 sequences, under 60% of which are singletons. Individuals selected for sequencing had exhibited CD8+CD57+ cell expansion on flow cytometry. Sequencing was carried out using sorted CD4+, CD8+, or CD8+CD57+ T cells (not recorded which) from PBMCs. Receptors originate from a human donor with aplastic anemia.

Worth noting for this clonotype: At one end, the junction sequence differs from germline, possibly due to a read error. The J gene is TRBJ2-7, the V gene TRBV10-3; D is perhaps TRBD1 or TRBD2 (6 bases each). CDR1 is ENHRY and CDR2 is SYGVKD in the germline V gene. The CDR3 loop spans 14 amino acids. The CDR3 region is CASRWGADGREQYF. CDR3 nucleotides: TGCGCCTCCCGATGGGGGGCCGACGGGAGAGAGCAGTACTTC.

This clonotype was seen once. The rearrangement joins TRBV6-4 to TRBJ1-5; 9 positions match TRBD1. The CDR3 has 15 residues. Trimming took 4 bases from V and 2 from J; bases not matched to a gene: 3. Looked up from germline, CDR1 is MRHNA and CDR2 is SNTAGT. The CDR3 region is CASSVTGGGNQPQHF. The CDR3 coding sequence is TGTGCCAGCAGTGTAACAGGGGGCGGCAATCAGCCCCAGCATTTT.

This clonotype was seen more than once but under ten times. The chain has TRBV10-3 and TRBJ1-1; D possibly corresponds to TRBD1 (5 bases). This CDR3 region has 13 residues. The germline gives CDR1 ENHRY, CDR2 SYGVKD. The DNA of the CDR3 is TGTACCGTCCGGGAGGGGACGGGGACTGAAGCTTTCTTT. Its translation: CTVREGTGTEAFF.

In DNA, the CDR3 is TGTGCCAGCAGGGCGACAGGGGCTGGAAACACCATATATTTT. Translation gives CASRATGAGNTIYF. This chain joins TRBV2 and TRBJ1-3; 8 bases match TRBD1. Trimming cost V 6 bases and J 2 bases; bases outside gene matches: 3. The V gene's germline CDR1 is SNHLY and CDR2 FYNNEI. CDR3 length: 14 residues.

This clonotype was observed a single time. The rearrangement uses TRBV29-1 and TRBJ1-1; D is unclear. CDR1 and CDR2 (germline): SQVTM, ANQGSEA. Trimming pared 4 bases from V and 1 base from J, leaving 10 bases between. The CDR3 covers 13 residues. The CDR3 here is CSVVGRRNTEAFF. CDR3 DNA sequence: TGCAGCGTTGTGGGGAGAAGGAACACTGAAGCTTTCTTT.

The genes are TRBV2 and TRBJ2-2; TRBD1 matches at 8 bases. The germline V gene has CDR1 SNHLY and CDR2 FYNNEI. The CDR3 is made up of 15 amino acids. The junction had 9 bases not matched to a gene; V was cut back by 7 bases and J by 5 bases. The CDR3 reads CASTQRTGGTGELFF. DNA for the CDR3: TGTGCCAGCACCCAACGAACAGGGGGGACCGGGGAGCTGTTTTTT.

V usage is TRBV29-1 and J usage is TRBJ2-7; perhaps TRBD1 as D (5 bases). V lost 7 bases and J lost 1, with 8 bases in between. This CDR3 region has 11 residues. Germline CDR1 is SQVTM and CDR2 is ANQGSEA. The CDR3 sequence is CSAQGSYEQYF. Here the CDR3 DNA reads TGCAGCGCCCAGGGTTCCTACGAGCAGTACTTC.

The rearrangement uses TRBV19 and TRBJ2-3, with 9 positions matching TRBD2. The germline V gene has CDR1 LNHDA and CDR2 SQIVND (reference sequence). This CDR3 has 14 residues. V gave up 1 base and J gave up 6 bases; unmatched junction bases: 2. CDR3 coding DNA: TGTGCCAGTAGTATAGTAGCGGGAGTGGATACGCAGTATTTT. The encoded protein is CASSIVAGVDTQYF.

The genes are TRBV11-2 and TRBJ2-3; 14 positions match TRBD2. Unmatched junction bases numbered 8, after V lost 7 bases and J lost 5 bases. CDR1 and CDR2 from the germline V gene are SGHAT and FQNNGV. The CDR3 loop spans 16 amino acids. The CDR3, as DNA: TGTGCCAGCAACCTACAGACTAGCGGGGGGGGAGATACGCAGTATTTT. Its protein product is CASNLQTSGGGDTQYF.

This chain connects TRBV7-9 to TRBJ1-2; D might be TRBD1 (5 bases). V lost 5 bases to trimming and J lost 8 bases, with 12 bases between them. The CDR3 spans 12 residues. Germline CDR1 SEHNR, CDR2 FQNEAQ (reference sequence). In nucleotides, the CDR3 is TGTGCCAGCAGCGTTCCAGGGAGCGGCTACACCTTC. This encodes CASSVPGSGYTF.

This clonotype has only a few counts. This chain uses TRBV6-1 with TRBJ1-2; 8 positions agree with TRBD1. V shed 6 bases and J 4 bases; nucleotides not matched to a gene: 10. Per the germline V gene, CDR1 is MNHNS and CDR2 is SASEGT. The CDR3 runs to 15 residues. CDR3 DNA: TGTGCCAGCAGCGAAATATCCGGGACAGGCTATGGCTACACCTTC. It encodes CASSEISGTGYGYTF.

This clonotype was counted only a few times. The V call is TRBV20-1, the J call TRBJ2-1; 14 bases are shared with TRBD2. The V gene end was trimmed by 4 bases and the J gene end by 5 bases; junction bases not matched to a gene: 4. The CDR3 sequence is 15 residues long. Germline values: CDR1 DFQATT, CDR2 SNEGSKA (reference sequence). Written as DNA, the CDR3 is TGCAGTGCTAAACAGGGACTAGCGGGGGACAATGAGCAGTTCTTC. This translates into CSAKQGLAGDNEQFF.

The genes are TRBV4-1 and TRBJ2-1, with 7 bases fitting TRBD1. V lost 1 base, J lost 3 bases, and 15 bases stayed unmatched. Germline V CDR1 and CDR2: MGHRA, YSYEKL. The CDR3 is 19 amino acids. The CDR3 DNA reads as TGCGCCAGCAGCCAAGTCACTGAAGCTGCTGACAGGGTCTACAATGAGCAGTTCTTC. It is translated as CASSQVTEAADRVYNEQFF.

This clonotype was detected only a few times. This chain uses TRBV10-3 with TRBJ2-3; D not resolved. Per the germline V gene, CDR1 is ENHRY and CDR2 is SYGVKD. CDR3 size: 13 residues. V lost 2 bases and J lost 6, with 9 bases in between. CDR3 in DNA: TGTGCCATCAGTGAGGTCAGCGCGGATACGCAGTATTTT. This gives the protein CAISEVSADTQYF.

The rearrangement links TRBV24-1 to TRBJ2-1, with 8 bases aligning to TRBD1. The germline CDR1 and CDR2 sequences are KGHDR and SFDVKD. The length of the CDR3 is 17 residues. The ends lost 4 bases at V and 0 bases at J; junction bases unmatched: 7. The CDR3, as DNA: TGTGCCACCAGTGACATGACAGGGGCGAGCTCCTACAATGAGCAGTTCTTC. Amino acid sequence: CATSDMTGASSYNEQFF.

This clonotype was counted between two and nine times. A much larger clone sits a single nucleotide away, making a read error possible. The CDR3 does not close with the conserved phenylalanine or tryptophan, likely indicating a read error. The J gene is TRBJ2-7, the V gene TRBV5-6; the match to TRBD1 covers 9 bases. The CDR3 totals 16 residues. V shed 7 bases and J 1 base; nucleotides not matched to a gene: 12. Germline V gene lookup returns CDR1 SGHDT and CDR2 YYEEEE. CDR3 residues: CASGNRDRDPSYEQYL. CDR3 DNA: TGTGCCAGCGGCAACCGGGACAGGGACCCTTCCTACGAGCAGTACCTC.

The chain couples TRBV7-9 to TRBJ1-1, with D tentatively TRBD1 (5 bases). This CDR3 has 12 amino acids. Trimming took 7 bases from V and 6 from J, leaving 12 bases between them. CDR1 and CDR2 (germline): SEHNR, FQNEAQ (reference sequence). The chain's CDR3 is CASTVGGSEAFF. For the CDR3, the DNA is TGTGCCAGCACCGTCGGGGGATCTGAAGCTTTCTTT.

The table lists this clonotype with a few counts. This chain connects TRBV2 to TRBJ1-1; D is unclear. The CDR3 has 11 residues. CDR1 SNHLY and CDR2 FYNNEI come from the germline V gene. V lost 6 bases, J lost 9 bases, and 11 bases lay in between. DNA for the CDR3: TGTGCCAGCAGGTCGTCGGGGAAAGCTTTCTTT. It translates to CASRSSGKAFF.

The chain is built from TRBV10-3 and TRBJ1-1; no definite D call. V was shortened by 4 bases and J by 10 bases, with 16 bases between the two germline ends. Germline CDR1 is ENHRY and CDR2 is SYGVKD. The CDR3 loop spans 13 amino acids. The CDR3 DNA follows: TGTGCCATCAGTGTAATCCAAGCGTCTGGAGCTTTCTTT. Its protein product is CAISVIQASGAFF.

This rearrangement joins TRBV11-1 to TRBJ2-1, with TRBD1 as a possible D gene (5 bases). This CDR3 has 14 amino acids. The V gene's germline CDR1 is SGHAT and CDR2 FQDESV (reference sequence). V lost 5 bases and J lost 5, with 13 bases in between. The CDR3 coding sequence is TGTGCCAGCAGCCTAGTAACAGGTCACAATGAGCAGTTCTTC. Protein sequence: CASSLVTGHNEQFF.

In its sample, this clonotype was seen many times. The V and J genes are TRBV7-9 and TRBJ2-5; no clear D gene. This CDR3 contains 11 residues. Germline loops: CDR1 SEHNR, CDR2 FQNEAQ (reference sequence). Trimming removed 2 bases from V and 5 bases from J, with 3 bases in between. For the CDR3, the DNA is TGTGCCAGCAGCTTAACCGAGACCCAGTACTTC. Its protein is CASSLTETQYF.

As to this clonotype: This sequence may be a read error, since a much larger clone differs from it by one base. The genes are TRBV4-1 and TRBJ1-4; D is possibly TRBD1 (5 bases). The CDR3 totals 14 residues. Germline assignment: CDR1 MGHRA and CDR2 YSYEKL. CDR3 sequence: CASSLSVGDEKLSF. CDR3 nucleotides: TGCGCCAGCAGCCTGAGTGTGGGGGACGAAAAACTGTCTTTT.